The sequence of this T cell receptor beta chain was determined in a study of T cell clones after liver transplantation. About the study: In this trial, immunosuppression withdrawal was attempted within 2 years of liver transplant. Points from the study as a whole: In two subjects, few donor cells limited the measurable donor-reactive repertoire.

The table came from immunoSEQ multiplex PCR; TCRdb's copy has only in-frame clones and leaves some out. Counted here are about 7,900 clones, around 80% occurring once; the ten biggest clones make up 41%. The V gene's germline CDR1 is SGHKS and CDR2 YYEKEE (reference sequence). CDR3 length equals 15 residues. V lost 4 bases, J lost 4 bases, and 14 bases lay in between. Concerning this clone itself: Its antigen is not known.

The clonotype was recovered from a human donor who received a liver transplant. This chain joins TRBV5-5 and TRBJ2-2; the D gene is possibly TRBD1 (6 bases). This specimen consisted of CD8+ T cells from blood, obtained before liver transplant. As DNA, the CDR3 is TGTGCCAGCAGCCAGGACAGCTGGGGCACCGGGGAGCTGTTTTTT. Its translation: CASSQDSWGTGELFF.